The rows below give T cell receptor beta chains drawn from one sample of a study of blood T cell repertoires in COVID-19. Assay used: immunoSEQ multiplex PCR; TCRdb lists only in-frame clones, some missing. This sample has about 280,000 clones, with about four fifths found just once. The sequenced material came from PBMCs or T cells enriched from blood (not recorded which). Every receptor here comes from a man aged 40-49 years who had been exposed to COVID-19. Each CDR3 is given with its conserved first and last residue.

cdr3_length	v_call	j_call	cdr3_aa
13	TRBV30	TRBJ2-3	CAWRSASTDTQYF
14	TRBV24-1	TRBJ2-3	CATSELADTDTQYF
15	TRBV2	TRBJ2-3	CASSHPGLSTDTQYF
14	TRBV7-9	TRBJ1-5	CASSSGQPNQPQHF
14	TRBV11-2	TRBJ2-7	CASSLDAGFGEQYF
11	TRBV30	TRBJ2-7	CAWSAGSEQYF
12	TRBV5-1	TRBJ1-2	CASSSEGVGYTF
12	TRBV10-1	TRBJ2-2	CASTGDTGELFF
14	TRBV19	TRBJ2-1	CASSGQYSYNEQFF
14	TRBV2	TRBJ2-1	CASSAQGAYNEQFF
16	TRBV2	TRBJ2-1	CASSPRTGGFYNEQFF
13	TRBV30	TRBJ1-6	CAWRQGLNSPLHF
19	TRBV21-1	TRBJ1-5	CASSKGVRGRGRSNQPQHF
16	TRBV7-2	TRBJ1-2	CASSLVGGEGVYGYTF
16	TRBV24-1	TRBJ1-1	CATSVQGAQVMTEAFF
14	TRBV6-5	TRBJ2-7	CASSLRGDFYEQYF
15	TRBV11-2	TRBJ2-1	CASSLGIADYNEQFF
11	TRBV5-8	TRBJ1-6	CASSFGSPLHF
13	TRBV12-3/TRBV12-4	TRBJ1-1	CASSFREGAVAFF
13	TRBV7-6	TRBJ2-3	CASSLGPTDTQYF
14	TRBV29-1	TRBJ1-1	CSVLKQGMFTEAFF
16	TRBV7-2	TRBJ1-2	CASSPRGGTTNYGYTF
14	TRBV2	TRBJ2-1	CASSGGTGYNEQFF
14	TRBV30	TRBJ2-7	CAWSGGTGLSEQYF
17	TRBV5-1	TRBJ1-2	CASSLDDTGLVYYGYTF
15	TRBV7-2	TRBJ2-3	CATRPGGSITDTQYF
13	TRBV5-1	TRBJ2-7	CASSPGPSYEQYF